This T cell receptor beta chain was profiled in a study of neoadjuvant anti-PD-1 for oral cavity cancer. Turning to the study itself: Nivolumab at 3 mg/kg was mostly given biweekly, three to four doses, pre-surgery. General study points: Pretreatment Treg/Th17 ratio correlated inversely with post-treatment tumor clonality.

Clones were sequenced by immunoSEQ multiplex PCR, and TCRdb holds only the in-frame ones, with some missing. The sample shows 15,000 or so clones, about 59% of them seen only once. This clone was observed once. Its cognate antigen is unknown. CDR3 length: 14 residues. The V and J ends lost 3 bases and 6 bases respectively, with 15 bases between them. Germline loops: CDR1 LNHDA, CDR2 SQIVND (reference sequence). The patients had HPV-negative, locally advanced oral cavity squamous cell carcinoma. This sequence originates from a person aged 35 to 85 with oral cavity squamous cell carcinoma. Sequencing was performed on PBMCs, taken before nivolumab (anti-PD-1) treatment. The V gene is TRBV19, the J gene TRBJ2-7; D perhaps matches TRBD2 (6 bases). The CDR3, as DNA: TGTGCCAGTAGTATTGCGGGACTGGGCGGCGAGCAGTACTTC. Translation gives CASSIAGLGGEQYF. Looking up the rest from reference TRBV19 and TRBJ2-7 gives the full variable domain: DGGITQSPKYLFRKEGQNVTLSCEQNLNHDAMYWYRQDPGQGLRLIYYSQIVNDFQKGDIAEGYSVSREKKESFPLTVTSAQKNPTAFYLCASSIAGLGGEQYFGPGTRLTVT.